This TCR beta chain stems from a study of blood T cell repertoires in COVID-19. Study-level background: Samples came from the United States, Italy and Spain, spanning acute and convalescent COVID-19.

This clone turned up a few times. Trimming cost V 2 bases and J 6 bases, with 11 bases left between them. The CDR3 is 14 amino acids. Per the germline V gene, CDR1 is SNHLY and CDR2 is FYNNEI. Authors' processing steps: Estimation of nucleated cell counts relied on the amplification of reference gene primers. Sequencing used immunoSEQ multiplex PCR; TCRdb keeps in-frame clones, though not all of them. The DNA gave D and trimming, while V, J and clone size come from that table. The sample records 200,000 or so clones, around 83% being singletons. The TCR comes from a woman aged 40 to 50 with acute or convalescent COVID-19. This chain links TRBV2 with TRBJ1-3; unclear D gene. Sequences were obtained from peripheral blood. This CDR3 is CASSEYGAQNTIYF. CDR3 bases: TGTGCCAGCAGTGAATATGGAGCCCAAAACACCATATATTTT.